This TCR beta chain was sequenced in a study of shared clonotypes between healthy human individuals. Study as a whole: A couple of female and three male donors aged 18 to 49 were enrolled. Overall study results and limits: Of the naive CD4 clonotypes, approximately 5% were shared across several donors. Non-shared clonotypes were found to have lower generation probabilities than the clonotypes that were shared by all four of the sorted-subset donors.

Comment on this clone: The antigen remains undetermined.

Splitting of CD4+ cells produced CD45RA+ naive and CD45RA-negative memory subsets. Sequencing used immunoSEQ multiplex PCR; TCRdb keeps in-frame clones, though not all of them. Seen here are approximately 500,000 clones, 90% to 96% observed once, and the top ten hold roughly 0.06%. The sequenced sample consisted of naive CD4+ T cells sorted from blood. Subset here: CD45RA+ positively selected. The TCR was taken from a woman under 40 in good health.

The CDR3 region has the DNA TGTGCCAGCATCCATGGACAGCCGAACACTGAAGCTTTCTTT. Protein product: CASIHGQPNTEAFF. The V call is TRBV7-9, the J call TRBJ1-1; D possibly corresponds to TRBD1 (6 bases). V lost 7 bases and J 1 base, leaving 13 bases between the germline ends. In germline, CDR1 is SEHNR, CDR2 FQNEAQ (reference sequence). The CDR3 consists of 14 residues.